This TCR beta chain was observed in a study of shared clonotypes between healthy human individuals. This CDR3 comprises 16 residues. The ends lost 5 bases at V and 2 bases at J; junction bases unmatched: 9. Germline CDR1 is MDHEN and CDR2 is SYDVKM. At deep level, the assay was performed. Data came from immunoSEQ multiplex PCR; TCRdb stores just in-frame clones and leaves some out. The sample includes approximately 710,000 clones, 80% to 95% of them seen just once. All the donors were Caucasian adults who lived in Nashville, Tennessee. Study-wide results and limits: Apart from blood, nothing was sampled; tissue repertoires likely differ.

Of note for this clone: Its antigen is not identified.

The clonotype originates from a young man in good health. Some clones in this sample may be carry-over from other donors' samples. V and J are TRBV28 and TRBJ2-7; TRBD1 aligns across 10 bases. The sequenced sample was memory CD8+ T cells from PBMCs. This sample's subset: CD45RO+ cells pooled with CCR7-negative TemRA cells. The chain's CDR3 is CASSLSGQGDTYEQYF. In DNA, the CDR3 is TGTGCCAGCAGTCTGTCTGGACAGGGGGACACCTACGAGCAGTACTTC. Full variable domain (remainder filled in from reference TRBV28 and TRBJ2-7): DVKVTQSSRYLVKRTGEKVFLECVQDMDHENMFWYRQDPGLGLRLIYFSYDVKMKEKGDIPEGYSVSREKKERFSLILESASTNQTSMYLCASSLSGQGDTYEQYFGPGTRLTVT.